Shown below are 18 T cell receptor beta chains from a single sample sequenced in a study of blood T cell repertoires in COVID-19. Assay used: immunoSEQ multiplex PCR; TCRdb lists only in-frame clones, some missing. Counted here are about 370,000 clones, approximately 90% occurring once; the ten biggest clones make up around 0.86%. Sequencing used PBMCs or T cells enriched from blood (not recorded which). All receptors come from a middle-aged woman who had been exposed to COVID-19.

CDR3 in amino acids: CASTEHLTGYNSPLHF. CDR3 coding DNA: TGTGCCAGCACCGAACATCTGACAGGCTATAATTCACCCCTCCACTTT. J is TRBJ1-6 and V is TRBV27; D perhaps matches TRBD1 (6 bases). Trimming pared 7 bases from V and 3 bases from J, leaving 16 bases between. From germline, CDR1 is MNHEY and CDR2 SMNVEV (reference sequence). The CDR3 consists of 16 residues.

DNA for the CDR3: TGTGCCACCCGACAGGGGTCAGCAGATACGCAGTATTTT. Translated, it gives CATRQGSADTQYF. This chain connects TRBV12-3 or TRBV12-4 to TRBJ2-3; 8 bases agree with TRBD1. The V and J ends lost 10 bases and 4 bases, in that order; junction bases with no gene match: 7. This CDR3 spans 13 amino acids.

The V gene is TRBV5-1, the J gene TRBJ1-1; TRBD1 is a possible D gene (5 bases). With 5 bases removed from V and 1 base from J, the gap between germline ends came to 9 bases. The CDR3 runs 13 residues. Germline CDR1 is SGHRS and CDR2 is YFSETQ. The CDR3 here is CASSLTENTEAFF. As DNA, the CDR3 is TGCGCCAGCAGTCTGACAGAGAACACTGAAGCTTTCTTT.

The chain uses TRBV4-1 and TRBJ1-5; 9 nucleotides match TRBD1. Losses at the gene ends were 4 bases for V and 3 bases for J; bases not matched to a gene: 4. The CDR3 length is 15 residues. Germline V lookup: CDR1 MGHRA, CDR2 YSYEKL. This chain's CDR3 is CASSLRTGDNQPQHF. As DNA, the CDR3 is TGCGCCAGCAGCCTACGGACAGGGGACAATCAGCCCCAGCATTTT.

This chain joins TRBV2 and TRBJ1-4; 9 bases align to TRBD1. There are 16 residues in the CDR3. CDR1 is SNHLY, CDR2 FYNNEI, per germline. The junction had 11 bases not matched to a gene; V was cut back by 5 bases and J by 7 bases. The CDR3 region is CASSRSTGGGSEKLFF. DNA of the CDR3: TGTGCCAGCAGTCGCAGCACAGGGGGCGGTTCTGAAAAACTGTTTTTT.

The CDR3 sequence: CASSIGEWTIGGYTF. The CDR3 coding sequence is TGTGCCAGTAGTATAGGAGAGTGGACAATAGGCGGCTACACCTTC. V is TRBV19 and J is TRBJ1-2; possibly TRBD1 for D (5 bases). Trimming cost V 1 base and J 8 bases, with 17 bases left between them. Germline CDR1 reads LNHDA; CDR2 reads SQIVND (reference sequence). The CDR3 runs to 15 residues.

V is TRBV27 and J is TRBJ2-1; D perhaps matches TRBD2 (6 bases). The CDR3 consists of 13 residues. Germline V lookup: CDR1 MNHEY, CDR2 SMNVEV (reference sequence). Trimming removed 6 bases from V and 7 bases from J, with 13 bases in between. CDR3 amino acids: CASSPLTSNEQFF. The CDR3 DNA sequence: TGTGCCAGCAGCCCCTTGACTAGTAATGAGCAGTTCTTC.

The chain is built from TRBV7-2 and TRBJ2-7, with 10 positions matching TRBD2. The V and J ends lost 1 base and 0 bases, in that order; junction bases with no gene match: 12. In germline, CDR1 is SGHTA, CDR2 FQGNSA. The CDR3 has 19 residues. The chain's CDR3 is CASSLEASGSLSYSYEQYF. The DNA of the CDR3 is TGTGCCAGCAGCTTAGAGGCTAGCGGGAGCCTATCCTACTCCTACGAGCAGTACTTC.

This rearrangement joins TRBV7-6 to TRBJ2-1; 14 bases match TRBD2. Unmatched junction bases numbered 14, after V lost 5 bases and J lost 14 bases. This CDR3 has 16 amino acids. Germline V gene sequence: CDR1 SGHVS, CDR2 FNYEAQ. CDR3 DNA: TGTGCCAGCAGCCCACTCGGACTAGCGGGAGGTGCACGCGAGTTCTTC. Protein product: CASSPLGLAGGAREFF.

The chain is built from TRBV3-1 (or the pseudogene TRBV3-2) and TRBJ1-2, with D possibly matching TRBD1 (6 bases). V was clipped by 1 base and J by 4 bases, with 7 bases between them. The length of the CDR3 is 13 residues. Germline CDR1 is LGHDT and CDR2 is YNNKEL (reference sequence). The CDR3 loop reads CASSQGTVYGYTF. CDR3 DNA sequence: TGTGCCAGCAGCCAAGGGACAGTCTATGGCTACACCTTC.

V is TRBV5-4 and J is TRBJ2-2; 10 nucleotides line up with TRBD1. Trimming took 6 bases from V and 4 from J; bases not matched to a gene: 15. From germline, CDR1 is SGHNT and CDR2 YYREEE (reference sequence). CDR3 length equals 18 residues. The CDR3 DNA sequence: TGTGCCAGCAACCTCCGGGACAGGGGATCCGGGGCCACCGGGGAGCTGTTTTTT. Its protein is CASNLRDRGSGATGELFF.

CDR3 in DNA: TGTGCCTGCCCGATTTCGGGACAGCATAATTCACCCCTCCACTTT. Translated, it gives CACPISGQHNSPLHF. The chain carries TRBV30 and TRBJ1-6; 7 nucleotides match TRBD1. The CDR3 extends over 15 amino acids. Germline loops: CDR1 GTSNPN, CDR2 SVGIG (reference sequence). The V and J ends lost 6 bases and 5 bases, in that order; junction bases with no gene match: 10.

The chain is built from TRBV24-1 and TRBJ2-2; D perhaps matches TRBD1 (6 bases). This CDR3 has 16 residues. The germline V and J ends were trimmed by 3 bases and 0 bases, with 10 bases remaining between them. Germline V CDR1 and CDR2: KGHDR, SFDVKD. The CDR3 is CATSDAAGANTGELFF. In nucleotides, the CDR3 is TGTGCCACCAGTGATGCGGCAGGGGCGAACACCGGGGAGCTGTTTTTT.

The chain carries TRBV7-2 and TRBJ1-1; 7 bases fit TRBD1. Germline V gives CDR1 SGHTA, CDR2 FQGNSA. The V and J ends lost 5 bases and 4 bases, in that order; junction bases with no gene match: 10. The CDR3 has 15 residues. The CDR3 bases are TGTGCCAGCAGCACGAGACAGGGTGGTAGCACTGAAGCTTTCTTT. Translating it yields CASSTRQGGSTEAFF.

V and J are TRBV30 and TRBJ1-1, with D possibly being TRBD1 (5 bases). V dropped 8 bases and J dropped 0 bases, with 10 bases sitting between them. This CDR3 comprises 12 residues. Germline CDR1 is GTSNPN and CDR2 is SVGIG (reference sequence). The CDR3 DNA reads as TGTGCCGTGGGGACTCTGAACACTGAAGCTTTCTTT. Translation gives CAVGTLNTEAFF.

The rearrangement uses TRBV10-1 and TRBJ1-1, with D possibly being TRBD1 (5 bases). This CDR3 is 14 amino acids long. V lost 7 bases and J lost 1, with 13 bases in between. CDR1 and CDR2 from the germline V gene are WNHNN and SYGVQD (reference sequence). CDR3 residues: CASTKDGQNTEAFF. In DNA, the CDR3 is TGCGCCAGCACTAAGGACGGACAGAACACTGAAGCTTTCTTT.

The chain has TRBV5-6 and TRBJ2-7; no clear D. The germline V and J ends were trimmed by 6 bases and 1 base, with 11 bases remaining between them. The germline gives CDR1 SGHDT, CDR2 YYEEEE. CDR3 length: 13 amino acids. The CDR3 here is CASTTVPSYEQYF. In DNA form, the CDR3 reads TGTGCCAGCACCACAGTCCCTTCCTACGAGCAGTACTTC.

The chain is built from TRBV7-9 and TRBJ2-6; D gene ambiguous. The V end was cut by 5 bases, the J end by 1 base, with 6 bases between. Germline V gene sequence: CDR1 SEHNR, CDR2 FQNEAQ (reference sequence). The CDR3 is 14 residues long. CDR3: CASSPSSGANVLTF. The CDR3 region has the DNA TGTGCCAGCAGCCCTAGTTCTGGGGCCAACGTCCTGACTTTC.